The T cell receptor (beta chain) described here comes from a study of T cells in Graves' hyperthyroidism and ophthalmopathy (dated by TCRdb to about 2019). Turning to the overall study: Peripheral blood was sampled at the time of initial diagnosis, prior to any treatment. TCR V-J signatures able to tell the groups apart were searched for in a discovery cohort of 90 to 100 patients, of whom more than 40 had Graves' ophthalmopathy and about 55 had stable Graves' hyperthyroidism. Prospective prediction of ophthalmopathy was tested in an independent validation cohort of 18 to 20 hyperthyroidism patients and 17 patients who later progressed to ophthalmopathy. The 85 to 100 discovery patients were divided at random into training and test sets in a 7:3 ratio. In addition, the study compared T-cell repertoires in thyroid tissue and in blood from roughly six Graves' hyperthyroidism patients. Once sampling was done, hyperthyroidism patients were given methimazole at a starting dose of 30 mg daily, whereas ophthalmopathy patients were given high-dose intravenous methylprednisolone. The paper reports TCR Vbeta CDR3 sequencing of roughly 140 peripheral blood samples: under 45 ophthalmopathy, 75 to 80 hyperthyroidism and around 17 progressor patients. The full study reports these points: In validation, progression to ophthalmopathy was predicted by the model with 70.59% sensitivity and 72% to 80% specificity, a median of about 6 months before onset. No statistical method was used to fix the sample size in advance, and group allocation was not hidden from the investigators. In cross-validation, a model built on a 13 V-J signature told ophthalmopathy apart from stable hyperthyroidism with less than 90% sensitivity and approximately 81% specificity, and in testing the same model reached 80%/75%. Most expanded thyroid clonotypes (frequency above 0.001) were also detected in blood, suggesting blood repertoires may reflect thyroid immune responses.

V is reduced by 5 bases and J by 5 bases, leaving a spacing of 15 bases between them. In the germline V gene, CDR1 corresponds to SQVTM and CDR2 to ANQGSEA. The CDR3 starts with the cysteine, ends with the phenylalanine, and has 13 residues. Here the CDR3 DNA is all that survives: 39 bases in frame from base 1. This clonotype was seen repeatedly, ten times or more. This receptor's antigen is unknown. The sample holds no much larger clone one base away, and base qualities are not on file. Stable Graves' hyperthyroidism was defined as the absence of progression to ophthalmopathy over 18 months of follow-up. Hyperthyroidism patients were newly diagnosed, had a disease duration of under 2 months, and were aged 18 to 65 years. The study excluded patients with uncontrolled infections, other autoimmune diseases, pregnancy or lactation. Diagnoses were based on clinical symptoms, serum thyroxine and TRAb, thyroid ultrasound and orbital computed tomography. Ficoll-Paque density gradient centrifugation was used to isolate PBMCs from about 10 ml of fresh peripheral blood. Trizol reagent was used to extract total RNA, and RNA quality was then checked on an Agilent 2100 Bioanalyzer.

The TCR beta CDR3 regions were amplified from RNA transcripts. For the first round of RT-PCR on the TCR CDR3, the HTBI primer set was used together with the Qiagen OneStep RT-PCR kit. Libraries were constructed in a second round of multiplex PCR, after which size selection and purification were carried out. The libraries were sequenced on an Illumina HiSeq2000 using paired-end 100 bp reads. Per the source publication's procedure: Raw data were processed with SOAPnuke, discarding reads with adapters, uncalled bases, mean Phred below 15, or no exact constant-primer or identifier match. COPE v1.2.5 was used to merge high-quality paired reads, and clonotypes were defined as unique nucleotide sequences. MiTCR v1.1 was used to align clonotypes to the IMGT TRBV, TRBD and TRBJ reference segments. The analysis included only V-J combinations with a frequency above 0.0001, which together covered 98% to 99.2% of the repertoires. A TCS score was defined as the ratio of F50 (clonal expansion) to E x V (chaos), with BLOSUM62-based TCRdist applied between CDR3 peptides within each V-J. Welch's t-statistics and random forest reduced around 550 V-J features to about 13, which were used in a naive Bayes classifier (R e1071). In-frame beta chains were kept once TCRdb had trimmed the public reads at Q25 with fastp and called clones with MiXCR. Under each unique CDR3 protein, matching rows form one entry showing the most common genes and DNA. TCRdb, not the original authors, processed these V and J calls. Here the sample has some 420,000 distinct CDR3 sequences; roughly an eighth occur a single time. The ten most abundant clones make up about 4.9% of the sample.

The source is a woman under 30 with Graves' hyperthyroidism. The sequenced sample was blood. This sequence uses TRBV29-1 and TRBJ1-1; matching of 6 bases hints at TRBD1 as the D gene. At the DNA level, the sequence is TGCAGCGTTACGCAGGGGCTGCGGACTGAAGCTTTCTTT. It translates as CSVTQGLRTEAFF. Joined to the reference TRBV29-1 and TRBJ1-1 proteins, this CDR3 gives the full variable domain: SAVISQKPSRDICQRGTSLTIQCQVDSQVTMMFWYRQQPGQSLTLIATANQGSEATYESGFVIDKFPISRPNLTFSTLTVSNMSPEDSSIYLCSVTQGLRTEAFFGQGTRLTVV.